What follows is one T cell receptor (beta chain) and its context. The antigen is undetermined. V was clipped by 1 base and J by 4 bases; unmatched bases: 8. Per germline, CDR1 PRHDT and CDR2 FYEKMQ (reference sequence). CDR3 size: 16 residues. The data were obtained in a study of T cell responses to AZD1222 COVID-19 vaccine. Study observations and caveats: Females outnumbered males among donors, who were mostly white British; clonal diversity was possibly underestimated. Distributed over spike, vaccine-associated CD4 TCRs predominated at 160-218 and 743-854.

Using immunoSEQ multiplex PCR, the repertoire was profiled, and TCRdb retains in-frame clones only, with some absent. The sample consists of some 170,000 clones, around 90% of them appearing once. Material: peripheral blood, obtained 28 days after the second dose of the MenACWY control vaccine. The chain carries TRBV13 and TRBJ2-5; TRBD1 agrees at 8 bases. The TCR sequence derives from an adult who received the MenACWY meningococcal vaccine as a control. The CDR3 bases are TGTGCCAGCAGCTTAGAAGGTGACAGGGGAGGAGAGACCCAGTACTTC. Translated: CASSLEGDRGGETQYF. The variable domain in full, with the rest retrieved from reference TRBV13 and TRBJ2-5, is AAGVIQSPRHLIKEKRETATLKCYPIPRHDTVYWYQQGPGQDPQFLISFYEKMQSDKGSIPDRFSAQQFSDYHSELNMSSLELGDSALYFCASSLEGDRGGETQYFGPGTRLLVL.